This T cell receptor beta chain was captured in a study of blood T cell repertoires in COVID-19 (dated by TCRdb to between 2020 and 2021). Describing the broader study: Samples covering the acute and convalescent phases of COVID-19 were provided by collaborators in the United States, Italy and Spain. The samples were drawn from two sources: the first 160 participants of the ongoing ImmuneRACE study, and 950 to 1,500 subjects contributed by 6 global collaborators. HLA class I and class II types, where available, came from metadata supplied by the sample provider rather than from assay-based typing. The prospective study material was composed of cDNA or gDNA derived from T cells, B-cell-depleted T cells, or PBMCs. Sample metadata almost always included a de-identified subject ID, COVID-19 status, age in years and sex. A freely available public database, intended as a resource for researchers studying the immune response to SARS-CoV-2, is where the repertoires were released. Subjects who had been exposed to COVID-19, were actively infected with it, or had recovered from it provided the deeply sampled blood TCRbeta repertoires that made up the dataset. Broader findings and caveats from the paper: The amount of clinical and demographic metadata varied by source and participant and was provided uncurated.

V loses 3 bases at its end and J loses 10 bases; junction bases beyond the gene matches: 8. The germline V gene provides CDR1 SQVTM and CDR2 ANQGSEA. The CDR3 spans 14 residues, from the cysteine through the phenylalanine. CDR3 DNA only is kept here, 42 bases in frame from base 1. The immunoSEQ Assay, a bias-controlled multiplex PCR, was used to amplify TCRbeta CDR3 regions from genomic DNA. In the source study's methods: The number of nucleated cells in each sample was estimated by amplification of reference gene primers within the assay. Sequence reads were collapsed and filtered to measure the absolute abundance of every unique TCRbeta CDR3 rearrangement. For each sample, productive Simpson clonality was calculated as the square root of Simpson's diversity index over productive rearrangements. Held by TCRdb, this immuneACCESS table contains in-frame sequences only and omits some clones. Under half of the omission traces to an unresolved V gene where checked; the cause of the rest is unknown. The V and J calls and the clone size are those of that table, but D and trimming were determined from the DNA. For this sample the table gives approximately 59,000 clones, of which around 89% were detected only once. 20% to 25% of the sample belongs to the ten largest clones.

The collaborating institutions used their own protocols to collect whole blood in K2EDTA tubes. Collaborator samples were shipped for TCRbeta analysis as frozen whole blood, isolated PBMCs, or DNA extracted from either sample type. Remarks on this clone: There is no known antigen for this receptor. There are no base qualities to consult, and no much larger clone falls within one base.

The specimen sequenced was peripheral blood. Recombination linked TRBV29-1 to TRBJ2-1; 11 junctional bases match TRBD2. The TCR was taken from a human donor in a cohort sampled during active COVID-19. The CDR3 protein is CSVDLGLAEGEQFF. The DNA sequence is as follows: TGCAGCGTTGATTTGGGACTAGCGGAGGGGGAGCAGTTCTTC.